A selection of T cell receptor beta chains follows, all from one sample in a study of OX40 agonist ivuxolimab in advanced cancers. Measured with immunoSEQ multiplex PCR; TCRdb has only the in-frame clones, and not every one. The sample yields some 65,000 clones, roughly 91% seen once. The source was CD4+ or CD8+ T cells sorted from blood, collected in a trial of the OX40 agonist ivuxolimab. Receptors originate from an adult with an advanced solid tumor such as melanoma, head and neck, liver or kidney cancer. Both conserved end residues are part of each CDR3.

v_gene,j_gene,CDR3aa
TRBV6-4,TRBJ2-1,CASSQLADYNEQFF
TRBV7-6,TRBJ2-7,CASSYRDTDYEQYF
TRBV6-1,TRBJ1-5,CASSSGSSNQPQHF
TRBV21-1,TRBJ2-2,CASSKRVWGTENTGELFF
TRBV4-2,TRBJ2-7,CASSQGSGQGSYEQYF
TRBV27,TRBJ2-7,CASRGIGTGESYEQYF
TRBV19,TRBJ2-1,CASSLAPDGPYNEQFF
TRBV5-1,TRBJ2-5,CASSLAAGQAQYF
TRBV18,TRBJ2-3,CASSPPSQIRTDTQYF
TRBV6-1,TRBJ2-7,CASRERGQPYEQYF
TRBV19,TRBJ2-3,CASSMGQTVADTQYF
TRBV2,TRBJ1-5,CASSLQGNQPQHF
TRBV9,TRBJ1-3,CASSVEVMRGENTIYF
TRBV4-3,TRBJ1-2,CASSHRGIGVGYTF
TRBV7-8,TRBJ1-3,CASSLAHAGSGNTIYF
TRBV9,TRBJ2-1,CASSVQGRNEQFF
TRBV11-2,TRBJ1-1,CASTSIELKTEAFF
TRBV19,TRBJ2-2,CASSISWTGRSLNTGELFF
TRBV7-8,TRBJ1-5,CASSVGSIRTERRSNQPQHF
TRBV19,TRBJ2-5,CASSIRVGLQETQYF
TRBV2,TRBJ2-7,CASNRQGGYEQYF
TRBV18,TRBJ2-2,CASSPRPEAGELFF
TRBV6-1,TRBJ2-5,CASSVNRGRGETQYF
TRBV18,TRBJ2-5,CASSRLIPGLEKETQYF
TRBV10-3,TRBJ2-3,CAISPGLAGGRSTDTQYF
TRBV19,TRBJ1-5,CASSMRSLSLPQHF
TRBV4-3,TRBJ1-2,CASSQEVSGRGYTF
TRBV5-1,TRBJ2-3,CASSWKSTDTQYF
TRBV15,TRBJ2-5,CATRTGGGQETQYF
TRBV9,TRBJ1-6,CASSVRQHNSPLHF
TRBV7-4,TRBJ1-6,CASSLELSGTDNSPLHF
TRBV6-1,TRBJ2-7,CASSGWDRRSTAYF
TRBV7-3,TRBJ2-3,CASSSGWRTDTQYF
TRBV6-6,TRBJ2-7,CASTAGTYEQYF
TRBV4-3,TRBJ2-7,CASSQDSETGSYEQYF
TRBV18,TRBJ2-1,CASSPPKLGANEQFF
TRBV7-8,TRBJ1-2,CASSPISRARFNYGYTF
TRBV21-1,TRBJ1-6,CASSKGSDSPLHF
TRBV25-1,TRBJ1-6,CASSADRQGRTPLHF
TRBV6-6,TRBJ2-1,CASSYSGGSYNEQFF
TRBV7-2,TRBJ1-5,CASSLYSGGNQPQHF
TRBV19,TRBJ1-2,CASSGPGQGEIGYTF
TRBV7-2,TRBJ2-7,CASSLGAGQTYEQYF
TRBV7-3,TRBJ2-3,CASSLTLQHTDTQYF
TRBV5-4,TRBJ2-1,CASSSDNEQFF
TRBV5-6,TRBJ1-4,CASSFGEKLFF
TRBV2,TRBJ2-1,CASSEQGASQGQFF
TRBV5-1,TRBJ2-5,CASSNRDPKETQYF
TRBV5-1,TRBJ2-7,CASSFGTSGDEQYF
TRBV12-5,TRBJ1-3,CASWQGTPSGNTIYF
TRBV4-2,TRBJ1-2,CASSQDYGGGHGYGYTF
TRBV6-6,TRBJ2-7,CASQRGTDAYEQYF
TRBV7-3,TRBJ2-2,CASSPRTGSGELFF
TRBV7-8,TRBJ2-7,CASSLLKQGQGGDEQYF
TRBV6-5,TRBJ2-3,CASSLSGLQQDTQYF
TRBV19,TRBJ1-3,CASSTGQPGNTIYF
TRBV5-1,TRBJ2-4,CASSSTGTGDNIQYF
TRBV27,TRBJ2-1,CASSRSRGVYNEQFF
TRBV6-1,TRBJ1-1,CASSGLGDTEAFF